The 10 T cell receptor beta chains listed next were all sequenced from one sample in a study of PD-L1 blockade in urothelial cancer. The repertoire was sequenced with immunoSEQ multiplex PCR; TCRdb's copy has only in-frame clones and lacks some. The repertoire has more than 80,000 clones, about 80% of them found once; the top ten carry 9.5%. The sequences come from PBMCs, collected around atezolizumab (anti-PD-L1) treatment. The origin of the receptors is a man aged 70-80 years with urothelial cancer.

The V call is TRBV11-2, the J call TRBJ2-2, with D perhaps TRBD2 (5 bases). The length of the CDR3 is 16 residues. Trimming pared 0 bases from V and 0 bases from J, leaving 8 bases between. Germline CDR1 is SGHAT and CDR2 is FQNNGV. The CDR3 spells CASSLDSLANTGELFF. CDR3 coding DNA: TGTGCCAGCAGCTTAGATTCACTAGCGAACACCGGGGAGCTGTTTTTT.

This chain links TRBV11-3 with TRBJ2-5; TRBD2 might be the D (6 bases). Trimming stripped 5 bases from V and 5 bases from J, with 12 bases between. Germline CDR1 is SGHNT and CDR2 is YENEEA. There are 13 residues in the CDR3. The CDR3 region has the DNA TGTGCCAGCAGCCCCACCGGAGGGGAGACCCAGTACTTC. Translating it yields CASSPTGGETQYF.

This clone was observed a handful of times. The V and J genes are TRBV2 and TRBJ2-7, with D maybe TRBD2 (6 bases). The CDR3 loop spans 12 amino acids. Germline V lookup: CDR1 SNHLY, CDR2 FYNNEI. V lost 11 bases to trimming and J lost 4 bases, with 15 bases between them. CDR3 sequence reads: CAARRDTYEQYF. The CDR3 coding sequence is TGTGCCGCGAGGAGGGATACATACGAGCAGTACTTC. The whole variable domain, remainder taken from reference TRBV2 and TRBJ2-7, is EPEVTQTPSHQVTQMGQEVILRCVPISNHLYFYWYRQILGQKVEFLVSFYNNEISEKSEIFDDQFSVERPDGSNFTLKIRSTKLEDSAMYFCAARRDTYEQYFGPGTRLTVT.

The chain has TRBV2 and TRBJ2-7; 7 positions match TRBD1. The CDR3 has 13 amino acids. The ends lost 8 bases at V and 5 bases at J; junction bases unmatched: 9. Germline V lookup: CDR1 SNHLY, CDR2 FYNNEI. The CDR3 sequence is CASVVNRGDEQYF. The CDR3, as DNA: TGTGCCAGCGTAGTAAACAGGGGCGACGAGCAGTACTTC.

The rearrangement uses TRBV10-3 and TRBJ2-5, with 14 bases matching TRBD2. The germline V gene has CDR1 ENHRY and CDR2 SYGVKD. Trimming cost V 7 bases and J 4 bases; bases outside gene matches: 8. The CDR3 contains 16 residues. CDR3 sequence (DNA): TGTGCCATCACTGCACTGACTAGCGGGAGGGGAGAGACCCAGTACTTC. Its translation is CAITALTSGRGETQYF.

A few counts support this clone. The chain links TRBV30 to TRBJ1-2; D not resolved. Germline V gene sequence: CDR1 GTSNPN, CDR2 SVGIG (reference sequence). The CDR3 is made up of 12 amino acids. V was pared by 2 bases and J by 8 bases, with 12 bases between. CDR3 nucleotide sequence: TGTGCCTGGAGTCTGGAGCGTGGGGGCTACACCTTC. This sequence encodes CAWSLERGGYTF.

The genes are TRBV7-8 and TRBJ2-2; weak D call: TRBD1 (5 bases). CDR1 is SGHVS and CDR2 is FQNEAQ in the germline V gene. The CDR3 is 15 amino acids. V was cut by 3 bases and J by 1 base, with 9 bases left in between. The chain's CDR3 is CASSFPQGNTGELFF. As DNA, the CDR3 is TGTGCCAGCAGCTTCCCGCAGGGGAACACCGGGGAGCTGTTTTTT. Full variable domain (missing parts from reference TRBV7-8 and TRBJ2-2): GAGVSQSPRYKVAKRGQDVALRCDPISGHVSLFWYQQALGQGPEFLTYFQNEAQLDKSGLPSDRFFAERPEGSVSTLKIQRTQQEDSAVYLCASSFPQGNTGELFFGEGSRLTVL.

The chain links TRBV5-6 to TRBJ1-1; D might be TRBD1 (5 bases). V was clipped by 3 bases and J by 4 bases, with 19 bases between them. Germline assignment: CDR1 SGHDT and CDR2 YYEEEE. This CDR3 has 16 amino acids. The CDR3 nucleotides read TGTGCCAGCAGCTCGGGGGGGTCCTGGTCGGGCACTGAAGCTTTCTTT. Protein: CASSSGGSWSGTEAFF.

This clone was seen only once. This sequence joins TRBV6-5 and TRBJ1-2; D is perhaps TRBD1 (5 bases). Looked up from germline, CDR1 is MNHEY and CDR2 is SVGAGI. The CDR3 spans 11 residues. Deletions cut 6 bases from V and 5 bases from J, with 7 bases between. CDR3 nucleotide sequence: TGTGCCAGCAGGTCAGGGTATGGCTACACCTTC. Encoded protein: CASRSGYGYTF.

The V and J genes are TRBV7-9 and TRBJ2-6; maybe TRBD1 (6 bases). The CDR3 consists of 16 residues. From germline, CDR1 is SEHNR and CDR2 FQNEAQ (reference sequence). Trimming took off 11 bases at V and 1 base at J, with 18 bases between the two ends. The DNA for the CDR3 is TGTGCCGAACGGGACACTGATAAATCTGGGGCCAACGTCCTGACTTTC. Its translation is CAERDTDKSGANVLTF.